Here is one TCR beta chain with its context. This clonotype was recorded a few times. Its recognized antigen is unknown. Base qualities were left out, and no much larger clone turns up one base away. The junction carries 13 bases between V and J, which are trimmed by 4 bases and 6 bases respectively. Reading the germline V gene gives CDR1 SGHVS and CDR2 FQNEAQ. The CDR3, from cysteine to phenylalanine, totals 14 residues. Kept here is only the CDR3 DNA, which spans 42 bases and is read in frame from base 1. This sample was sequenced with an Illumina NovaSeq 6000. cDNA libraries for TCRalpha and TCRbeta were prepared by 5'RACE using constant-segment primers, with sample barcodes and unique molecular identifiers added. RNA was extracted from every sample with Trizol reagent. The libraries were amplified in two PCR steps, and the second step added a second sample barcode and Illumina TruSeq adapters. Sequencing of libraries was performed on an Illumina NovaSeq with 2 x 150 bp paired-end reads. The study's processing was this. The reads were demultiplexed and collapsed into UMI-guided consensus sequences using migec v1.2.7. With mixcr v2.1.11, UMI consensuses were aligned to TRA and TRB V and J templates and assembled into clonotypes. A clonotype was counted as expanded or contracted only when both edgeR and NoisET called the clonotype significant, with the noise models trained on biological replicates. edgeR calls used a false discovery rate-adjusted p below 0.01 and a log2 fold-change threshold of 1. As an exploratory analysis of dynamics, PCA with hierarchical clustering was applied to max-normalized trajectories of the 1000 most abundant clonotypes. The CD4 or CD8 phenotype of responding clones was assigned using the separately sequenced CD4+ and CD8+ repertoires. The public reads were quality trimmed at Q25 with fastp and then assembled into clones with MiXCR by TCRdb, keeping productive beta chains. Entries that share a CDR3 protein sequence are merged under the most common genes and DNA. These V and J calls are TCRdb output, not the study's own analysis. Recorded for this sample are around 300,000 distinct CDR3 sequences; roughly 15% of them occurred a single time. 22% of the sample is in the top ten clones.

Ficoll-Paque density gradient centrifugation was the method used to isolate PBMCs. This record comes from a study of T-cell memory formation after mild COVID-19 (dated by TCRdb to 2020 to 2023). Concerning the study at large: TCR sequence clusters from the two donors were found to be largely donor specific. In a couple of donors, T-cell clones that expanded and contracted after mild COVID-19 were followed by sequencing TCRalpha and TCRbeta repertoires longitudinally. Two young, previously healthy adult volunteers, one female and one male, were included in the cohort.

Beyond this particular receptor, the publication reports: Contracting CD4+ clones were located mainly in the CM and EM memory subsets, whereas CD8+ clones were found to be enriched in EMRA. Some responding clones were detected in pre-infection memory, which suggested that pre-existing cross-reactive memory T cells had joined the SARS-CoV-2 response. From day 15 to 85, contracting clones showed balanced CD4/CD8 phenotypes, whereas a second wave of clones that expanded from day 15 to 37 leaned towards CD4+. The study included only a couple of mild cases, and larger cohorts that include severe cases with pre-infection samples were judged to be necessary. Whether the second-wave clones peaking on day 37 were SARS-CoV-2 specific was not confirmed.

The sequenced sample was PBMCs or a T cell subset sorted from them (not recorded which). The TCR sequence derives from a man younger than 35 who had mild COVID-19 (a few samples of this study predate the infection). The sample titles of this study are shuffled in the database, so cell type and time point are left out; the donor was told from shared clones. The rearranged segments are TRBV7-8 and TRBJ1-5; the D gene is perhaps TRBD1, from 6 matching bases. The DNA is as follows: TGTGCCAGCAGCTCCCTCGGGGGCTCTCAGCCCCAGCATTTT. This translates into CASSSLGGSQPQHF.